Following are 4 T cell receptor beta chains from one sample sequenced in a study of T cell responses to AZD1222 COVID-19 vaccine listed by TCRdb under 2021. The library was built by means of the immunoSEQ multiplex PCR assay. TCRdb provides this immuneACCESS table in a form limited to in-frame rearrangements. Some clones are lacking; in checked studies, under half of them reflect an unresolved V gene, and why the rest are absent is not known. The sample records roughly 56,000 clones, about four fifths of which are singletons. Together, the top ten hold 26% of the sample. According to the study, the label for this sample's time point signals: about 28 days (+/-7) after the second vaccine dose. Sequenced material: peripheral blood, taken 28 days after the second AZD1222 dose. All receptors derive from an adult who received the AZD1222 COVID-19 vaccine.

V usage is TRBV11-3 and J usage is TRBJ2-1; the D gene is possibly TRBD1 (6 bases). The CDR3 covers 12 residues. The germline V and J ends were trimmed by 4 bases and 8 bases, with 9 bases remaining between them. The V gene's germline CDR1 is SGHNT and CDR2 YENEEA. The CDR3: CASSYRADEQFF. The CDR3 region has the DNA TGTGCCAGCAGCTACAGGGCTGATGAGCAGTTCTTC.

The chain employs TRBV15 and TRBJ2-1, with 8 bases identical to TRBD2. Germline V gene data show CDR1 as LNHNV and CDR2 as YYDKDF (reference sequence). J gave up 6 bases and V 0 bases, and 4 bases lay outside the gene matches. This CDR3 is built from 15 residues. The CDR3 sequence: CATSRDLAGRNEQFF. CDR3 nucleotide sequence: TGTGCCACCAGCAGAGACTTAGCGGGGCGCAATGAGCAGTTCTTC.

The rearrangement links TRBV7-9 to TRBJ2-2; D unresolved. V lost 1 base to trimming and J lost 6 bases, with 3 bases between them. The CDR3 has 12 amino acids. The germline V gene has CDR1 SEHNR and CDR2 FQNEAQ (reference sequence). CDR3 coding DNA: TGTGCCAGCAGCTTAGAGGCCGGGGAGCTGTTTTTT. Translating it yields CASSLEAGELFF.

The rearrangement joins TRBV18 to TRBJ1-1; D might be TRBD1 (5 bases). This CDR3 is built from 16 residues. Germline V gives CDR1 KGHSH, CDR2 LQKENI. The V gene lost 5 bases and the J gene lost 1 base, with 17 bases spanning the gap. As DNA, the CDR3 is TGTGCCAGCTCAACATTGGGGGTGGGCCCGAACACTGAAGCTTTCTTT. Its translation: CASSTLGVGPNTEAFF.